One and the same sample provided the 22 T cell receptor beta chains below, sequenced in a study of cytomegalovirus exposure and HLA in healthy donors. The PCR contained 60 Vbeta and 13 Jbeta primers. Libraries were prepared by immunoSEQ multiplex PCR; TCRdb keeps only in-frame clonotypes and omits some of them. Among around 92,000 clones listed, about four fifths were seen once. Sequences were obtained from PBMCs. The receptor set was obtained from a human donor in good health.

The chain carries TRBV6-5 and TRBJ2-7; 7 bases agree with TRBD1. This CDR3 is built from 12 residues. Per the germline V gene, CDR1 is MNHEY and CDR2 is SVGAGI. Unmatched junction bases numbered 5, after V lost 10 bases and J lost 2 bases. The CDR3 DNA sequence: TGTGCCACACGACAGGGAGCCTACGAGCAGTACTTC. Translating it yields CATRQGAYEQYF.

This chain uses TRBV2 with TRBJ1-1, with D uncertain. V lost 2 bases and J lost 1, with 2 bases in between. The CDR3 sequence is 12 residues long. Germline V gives CDR1 SNHLY, CDR2 FYNNEI. CDR3 coding DNA: TGTGCCAGCAGTGAACAGAACACTGAAGCTTTCTTT. It is translated as CASSEQNTEAFF.

This clone was recorded only once. The chain is built from TRBV18 and TRBJ1-6; 7 bases line up with TRBD1. Germline CDR1 and CDR2: KGHSH and LQKENI. The CDR3 loop spans 18 amino acids. V lost 3 bases, J lost 7 bases, and 15 bases stayed unmatched. CDR3 amino acids: CASSPINVQGVSNSPLHF. CDR3 sequence (DNA): TGTGCCAGCTCACCCATAAACGTCCAGGGGGTTTCCAATTCACCCCTCCACTTT.

Turning to this clone: Other DNA sequences in the sample encode the same CDR3. V usage is TRBV10-2 and J usage is TRBJ1-5, with D maybe TRBD1 (5 bases). The CDR3 spans 14 residues. Trimming took off 0 bases at V and 4 bases at J, with 7 bases between the two ends. CDR1 is WSHSY and CDR2 is SAAADI in the germline V gene. In nucleotides, the CDR3 is TGCGCCAGCAGTGAGTCAGGGGTAAATCAGCCCCAGCATTTT. This sequence encodes CASSESGVNQPQHF.

The V and J genes are TRBV19 and TRBJ2-7; D is ambiguous. Germline V lookup: CDR1 LNHDA, CDR2 SQIVND (reference sequence). V gave up 0 bases and J gave up 0 bases, with 9 bases separating them. This CDR3 spans 15 amino acids. The CDR3 loop reads CASSIDFLYSYEQYF. The CDR3 DNA reads as TGTGCCAGTAGTATAGATTTCTTATACTCCTACGAGCAGTACTTC.

V and J are TRBV29-1 and TRBJ2-7; D is ambiguous. Trimming removed 4 bases from V and 5 bases from J, with 9 bases in between. The germline V gene has CDR1 SQVTM and CDR2 ANQGSEA. This CDR3 comprises 11 residues. The CDR3 DNA sequence: TGCAGCGTTGTGCGGTTTGACGAGCAGTACTTC. As protein: CSVVRFDEQYF.

This sequence joins TRBV4-1 and TRBJ1-3; D is perhaps TRBD1 (6 bases). The CDR3 spans 18 residues. The V end lost 0 bases, the J end lost 0 bases, and 15 bases lay between the germline ends. Germline values: CDR1 MGHRA, CDR2 YSYEKL. DNA of the CDR3: TGCGCCAGCAGCCAAGATACCGGGACACGTTTCTCTGGAAACACCATATATTTT. Residues: CASSQDTGTRFSGNTIYF.

The CDR3 sequence: CASSLSNAATVNTGELFF. In DNA form, the CDR3 reads TGTGCCAGCAGTTTATCGAATGCAGCGACAGTGAACACCGGGGAGCTGTTTTTT. This chain uses TRBV27 with TRBJ2-2; possible D gene TRBD1, 5 bases. With 0 bases removed from V and 1 base from J, the gap between germline ends came to 15 bases. The length of the CDR3 is 18 residues. Per germline, CDR1 MNHEY and CDR2 SMNVEV (reference sequence).

The chain uses TRBV5-1 and TRBJ2-7; no reliable D call. This CDR3 is 14 amino acids long. V gave up 0 bases and J gave up 2 bases, with 9 bases separating them. The germline gives CDR1 SGHRS, CDR2 YFSETQ. The chain's CDR3 is CASSLAGTTYEQYF. The CDR3 DNA reads as TGCGCCAGCAGCTTGGCGGGTACGACCTACGAGCAGTACTTC.

The chain uses TRBV19 and TRBJ1-2; tentatively, D is TRBD1 (5 bases). The CDR3 runs 14 residues. Germline assignment: CDR1 LNHDA and CDR2 SQIVND (reference sequence). V lost 4 bases, J lost 6 bases, and 15 bases lay in between. CDR3 sequence (DNA): TGTGCCAGTAGTACCTGGGGCAGGCGGCATGGCTACACCTTC. It specifies CASSTWGRRHGYTF.

The rearrangement links TRBV5-1 to TRBJ2-2, with TRBD2 identical over 12 bases. This CDR3 region has 17 residues. J lost 1 base, V lost 2 bases, and 3 bases had no gene match. Germline CDR1 is SGHRS and CDR2 is YFSETQ. The CDR3 here is CASSFRTSGENTGELFF. CDR3 nucleotides: TGCGCCAGCAGCTTCAGGACTAGCGGGGAGAACACCGGGGAGCTGTTTTTT.

This clone showed up many times. V gene TRBV10-2 combines with J gene TRBJ1-1, with D tentatively TRBD1 (5 bases). Germline CDR1 reads WSHSY; CDR2 reads SAAADI. V was pared by 9 bases and J by 0 bases, with 17 bases between. The CDR3 runs to 15 residues. CDR3 coding DNA: TGCGCCAGTAGGGGTAGTGGGGTAATGAACACTGAAGCTTTCTTT. Encoded protein: CASRGSGVMNTEAFF.

The chain employs TRBV2 and TRBJ2-7; D is perhaps TRBD1 (7 bases). V lost 7 bases, J lost 3 bases, and 16 bases lay in between. CDR1 is SNHLY, CDR2 FYNNEI, per germline. The CDR3 runs 14 residues. The CDR3 DNA follows: TGTGCCAGCACTTCCGCGGGACAGCTCTACGAGCAGTACTTC. Residues: CASTSAGQLYEQYF. Full variable domain (rest looked up from reference TRBV2 and TRBJ2-7): EPEVTQTPSHQVTQMGQEVILRCVPISNHLYFYWYRQILGQKVEFLVSFYNNEISEKSEIFDDQFSVERPDGSNFTLKIRSTKLEDSAMYFCASTSAGQLYEQYFGPGTRLTVT.

This clone was detected only a few times. The chain carries TRBV5-6 and TRBJ2-3; 10 bases map to TRBD2. J gave up 6 bases and V 0 bases, and 7 bases lay outside the gene matches. CDR3 length: 16 amino acids. In germline, CDR1 is SGHDT, CDR2 YYEEEE. CDR3 protein: CASSLVLAGGGDTQYF. The CDR3 bases are TGTGCCAGCAGCTTGGTGTTAGCGGGGGGAGGGGATACGCAGTATTTT.

The V and J genes are TRBV7-6 and TRBJ1-2; no clear D. V was shortened by 5 bases and J by 6 bases, with 19 bases between the two germline ends. The V gene's germline CDR1 is SGHVS and CDR2 FNYEAQ. CDR3 length equals 15 residues. CDR3 residues: CASSPTAPGTDGYTF. The CDR3 DNA sequence: TGTGCCAGCAGCCCAACCGCCCCGGGAACGGATGGCTACACCTTC.

This chain connects TRBV4-1 to TRBJ1-5, with D tentatively TRBD1 (6 bases). The length of the CDR3 is 16 residues. The V gene's germline CDR1 is MGHRA and CDR2 YSYEKL. V lost 0 bases and J 7 bases, leaving 16 bases between the germline ends. CDR3: CASSQDPGGEYQPQHF. DNA for the CDR3: TGCGCCAGCAGCCAAGATCCTGGGGGCGAGTACCAGCCCCAGCATTTT.

The genes are TRBV5-5 and TRBJ1-5; no clear D. Germline V lookup: CDR1 SGHKS, CDR2 YYEKEE (reference sequence). The V end was cut by 3 bases, the J end by 3 bases, with 4 bases between. The CDR3 has 12 amino acids. CDR3 residues: CASSSYNQPQHF. Here the CDR3 DNA reads TGTGCCAGCAGCTCGTACAATCAGCCCCAGCATTTT. The variable domain in full, with the rest retrieved from reference TRBV5-5 and TRBJ1-5, is DAGVTQSPTHLIKTRGQQVTLRCSPISGHKSVSWYQQVLGQGPQFIFQYYEKEERGRGNFPDRFSARQFPNYSSELNVNALLLGDSALYLCASSSYNQPQHFGDGTRLSIL.

The genes are TRBV6-1 and TRBJ1-2, with unresolved D. Trimming took 8 bases from V and 4 from J, leaving 17 bases between them. The germline V gene encodes CDR1 MNHNS and CDR2 SASEGT. There are 14 residues in the CDR3. CDR3 protein: CASRGTASSYGYTF. The CDR3, as DNA: TGTGCCAGCCGGGGAACAGCCAGCTCCTATGGCTACACCTTC.

The CDR3 sequence: CAISQSGASYEQYF. The CDR3 coding sequence is TGTGCCATCAGTCAGAGCGGGGCTTCCTACGAGCAGTACTTC. The rearrangement joins TRBV10-3 to TRBJ2-7; 7 bases map to TRBD2. V was clipped by 5 bases and J by 1 base; unmatched bases: 5. This CDR3 region has 14 residues. Germline values: CDR1 ENHRY, CDR2 SYGVKD.

The chain joins TRBV5-6 to TRBJ1-6; the D gene is possibly TRBD1 (6 bases). V lost 1 base, J lost 9 bases, and 20 bases lay in between. CDR3 length: 17 amino acids. The germline V gene has CDR1 SGHDT and CDR2 YYEEEE. The CDR3 DNA follows: TGTGCCAGCAGCTTGTTCCAGGGGATCTCAATCGGTTCACCCCTCCACTTT. This encodes CASSLFQGISIGSPLHF.

V usage is TRBV6-6 and J usage is TRBJ1-1; unclear D gene. Deletions cut 5 bases from V and 2 bases from J, with 12 bases between. This CDR3 contains 14 residues. The germline gives CDR1 MNHNY, CDR2 SVGAGI (reference sequence). Here the CDR3 DNA reads TGTGCCAGCAGTAGGAGAGAAGGCAACACTGAAGCTTTCTTT. Translation: CASSRREGNTEAFF.

For the CDR3, the DNA is TGTGCCACCAGCAGAGATTCGGGCAGGGGCGGGACCCAGTACTTC. Its protein is CATSRDSGRGGTQYF. The chain couples TRBV15 to TRBJ2-5, with D perhaps matching TRBD1 (6 bases). The CDR3 sequence is 15 residues long. Germline V gives CDR1 LNHNV, CDR2 YYDKDF (reference sequence). The V end was cut by 0 bases, the J end by 7 bases, with 15 bases between.